The sample holds a few counts of the clone carrying this T cell receptor beta chain. No antigen is known for it. Each CDR3 protein is one row after TCRdb ran MiXCR on the multiplex PCR reads. The table includes over 200,000 distinct CDR3 sequences, under 35% detected once. The source of the sample is a study of breast tumors, draining lymph nodes, adjacent tissues. The study, taken as a whole, reports: Compared with basal-like, luminal-like tumors shared significantly more repertoire with nontumor tissue. Most tumor T cells seemingly derive from lymph node, then expand in tumor. Compared with lymph nodes, tumors were less diverse; compared with nontumor tissue, more. The lymph node origin of tumor T cells was framed as consistent with a hypothesis, not demonstrated.

The V gene end was trimmed by 3 bases and the J gene end by 5 bases; junction bases not matched to a gene: 15. The CDR3 sequence is 17 residues long. CDR1 is LGHNT, CDR2 FRNRAP, per germline. Breast cancer patients provided tissue from their axillary draining lymph nodes. The TCR originated in a female donor with breast cancer. Some clones in this sample may be carry-over from other donors' samples. Material for sequencing was axillary lymph node tissue. The chain employs TRBV12-5 and TRBJ1-2; 7 bases agree with TRBD1. CDR3 sequence reads: CASGFVRLGYRGYGYTF. The CDR3 region has the DNA TGTGCTAGTGGTTTCGTCCGACTGGGTTACAGGGGATATGGCTACACCTTC.